This T cell receptor beta chain is from a study of cytomegalovirus exposure and HLA in healthy donors. Primers: 60 Vbeta forward and 13 Jbeta reverse. Libraries were prepared by immunoSEQ multiplex PCR; TCRdb keeps only in-frame clonotypes and omits some of them. This sample yields some 96,000 clones, of which 60% to 75% are seen a single time; roughly 3.2% belongs to the top ten. The CDR3 contains 15 residues. Germline CDR1 reads SGDLS; CDR2 reads YYNGEE. V shed 3 bases and J 1 base; nucleotides not matched to a gene: 4. The chain recombines TRBV9 with TRBJ1-2; TRBD1 matches at 9 bases. Material for sequencing was PBMCs. This sequence was found in a man in his fifties or sixties in good health and CMV-seronegative. The CDR3, as DNA: TGTGCCAGCAGCGAACAGGGGGCCATTAACTATGGCTACACCTTC. Amino acids: CASSEQGAINYGYTF.